The source of this TCR beta chain is a study of coeliac disease. General observations from the study: Known gliadin-specific TRB sequences: about 55% of the 18 coeliac samples, only 1 of 6 controls. Active celiac intraepithelial and lamina propria samples had lower TRB and TRG clonality than control samples.

Using immunoSEQ multiplex PCR, the repertoire was profiled, and TCRdb retains in-frame clones only, with some absent. This table holds 6,000 or so clones, roughly two thirds found once. One frozen approximately 470,000-cell aliquot per fraction was sequenced. On this clone: As yet, its antigen is unknown.

V lost 3 bases, J lost 7 bases, and 3 bases stayed unmatched. The CDR3 contains 15 residues. Germline V gene data show CDR1 as LGHNA and CDR2 as YSLEER. The receptor was isolated from a man between 65 and 85 years old with active celiac disease. The chain recombines TRBV4-3 with TRBJ1-6, with 10 nucleotides matching TRBD1. Sequencing was done on a sample of lymphocytes from the gut lamina propria. The CDR3 nucleotides are TGCGCCAGCAGCCAGTCGGGACAGGGGAATTCACCCCTCCACTTT. It codes for CASSQSGQGNSPLHF.